This T cell receptor (beta chain) was sequenced during a study of T cell changes during pregnancy in multiple sclerosis. The repertoire was sequenced with immunoSEQ multiplex PCR; TCRdb's copy has only in-frame clones and lacks some. The profile shows over 55,000 clones, roughly 92% of them singletons. The ends were cut back, 2 bases at V and 7 bases at J, with 16 bases in the middle. This CDR3 contains 14 residues. CDR1 is SGHDT and CDR2 is YYEEEE in the germline V gene. The receptor was isolated from a female donor in good health, enrolled as a control in a pregnancy study. This chain links TRBV5-6 with TRBJ2-7; D possibly corresponds to TRBD1 (6 bases). The source material was CD8+ T cells from peripheral blood mononuclear cells, sampled in the third trimester of pregnancy. This CDR3 is CASSLGQPLKEQYF. The CDR3 bases are TGTGCCAGCAGCTTAGGACAGCCACTCAAAGAGCAGTACTTC.